This T cell receptor (beta chain) was recorded in a study of tumor-infiltrating lymphocytes in primary liver carcinoma. Points from the study as a whole: Tumors carried a top-250-clone fraction significantly exceeding that of blood (p = 0.039).

J gave up 3 bases and V 3 bases, and 6 bases lay outside the gene matches. The germline V gene encodes CDR1 MDHEN and CDR2 SYDVKM. This CDR3 is built from 16 residues. This clonotype showed up just a few times. Its antigen is still unknown. TCR beta cDNA was prepared out of around 460 ng total RNA by means of a constant-region primer. Libraries for TCR beta were built through three nested multiplex PCR rounds, which together made up a slightly modified ARM-PCR procedure. In the first two PCR rounds, TRBV1-TRBV30 forward primers were paired with a C-beta reverse primer, and each round lasted about 9 cycles. One entry per CDR3 protein, called by TCRdb with MiXCR from the multiplex PCR reads. The repertoire holds approximately 120,000 distinct CDR3 sequences, with around 60% as singletons. Scientists recovered RNA and DNA together from around 20-30 mg of unsorted bulk tissue. The cohort consisted of patients whose primary liver carcinoma was surgically resected.

The chain employs TRBV28 and TRBJ2-2; 8 bases are shared with TRBD1. The receptor comes from a woman aged 55-69 years with primary liver carcinoma and hepatitis B virus infection. The sequenced sample was liver tumor tissue from sampling region 3. Subset: tumor region T3, left-lateral pole. CDR3 loop: CASSFSGQAHTGELFF. The CDR3 region has the DNA TGTGCCAGCAGTTTTTCGGGACAGGCCCACACCGGGGAGCTGTTTTTT.